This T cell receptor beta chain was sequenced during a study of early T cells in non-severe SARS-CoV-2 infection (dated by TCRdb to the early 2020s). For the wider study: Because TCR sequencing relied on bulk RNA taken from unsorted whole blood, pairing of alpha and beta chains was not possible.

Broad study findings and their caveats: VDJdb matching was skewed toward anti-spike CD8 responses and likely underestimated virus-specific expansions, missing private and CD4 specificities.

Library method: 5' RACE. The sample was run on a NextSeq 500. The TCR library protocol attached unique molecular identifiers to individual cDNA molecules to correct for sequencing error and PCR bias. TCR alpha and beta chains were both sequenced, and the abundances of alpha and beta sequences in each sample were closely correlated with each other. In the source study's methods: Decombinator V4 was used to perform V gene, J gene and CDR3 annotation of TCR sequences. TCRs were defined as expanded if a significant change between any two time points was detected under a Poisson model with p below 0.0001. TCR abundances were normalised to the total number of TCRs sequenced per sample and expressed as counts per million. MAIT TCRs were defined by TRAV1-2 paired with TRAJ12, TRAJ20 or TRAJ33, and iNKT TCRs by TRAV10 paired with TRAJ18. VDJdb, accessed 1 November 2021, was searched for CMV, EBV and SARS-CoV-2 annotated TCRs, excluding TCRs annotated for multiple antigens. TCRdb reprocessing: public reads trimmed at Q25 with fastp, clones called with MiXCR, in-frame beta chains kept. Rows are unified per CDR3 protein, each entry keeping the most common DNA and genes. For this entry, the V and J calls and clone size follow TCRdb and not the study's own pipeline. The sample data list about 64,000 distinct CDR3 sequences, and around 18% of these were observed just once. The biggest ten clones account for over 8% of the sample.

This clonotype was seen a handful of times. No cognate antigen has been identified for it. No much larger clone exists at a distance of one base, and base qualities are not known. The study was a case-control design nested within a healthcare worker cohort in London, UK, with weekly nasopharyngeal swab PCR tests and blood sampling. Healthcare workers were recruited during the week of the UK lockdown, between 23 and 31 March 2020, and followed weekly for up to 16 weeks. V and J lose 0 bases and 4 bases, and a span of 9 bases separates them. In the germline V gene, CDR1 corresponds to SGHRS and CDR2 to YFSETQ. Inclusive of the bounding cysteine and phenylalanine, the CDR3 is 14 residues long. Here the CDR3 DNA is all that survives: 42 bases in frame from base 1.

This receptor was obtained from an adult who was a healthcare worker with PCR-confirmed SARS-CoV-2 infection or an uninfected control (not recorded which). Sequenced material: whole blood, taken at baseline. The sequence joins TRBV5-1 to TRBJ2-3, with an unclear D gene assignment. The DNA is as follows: TGCGCCAGCAGCTTGGTGGTAGCCCCAGATACGCAGTATTTT. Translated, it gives CASSLVVAPDTQYF.